This T cell receptor (beta chain) was sequenced during a study of shared clonotypes between healthy human individuals. Germline V gene data show CDR1 as MNHEY and CDR2 as SVGAGI. The CDR3 length is 15 residues. Trimming pared 2 bases from V and 0 bases from J, leaving 5 bases between. Genomic DNA per cell subset filled all wells of several immunoSEQ plates. Sorted-subset replicate PCR reactions were performed with 150 to 200 ng DNA, corresponding to roughly 30,000 T cell genomes. Profiling relied on immunoSEQ multiplex PCR, and the TCRdb table lists in-frame clones only, not all of them. The sample has roughly 2,000,000 clones, 93% seen once. General study findings and limits: Represented diversity (both genetic and exposure-history) was limited by the small number of donors. Between four donors, naive CD4 clonotypes were shared at a level of about 5%.

CD45RO-negative cells were positively selected for CCR7, leaving out terminally differentiated effector memory CD45RA+ cells. Concerning this clone: What it binds is unknown. This sequence may be a read error, since a much larger clone differs from it by one base. Other DNA sequences in this sample translate to the same CDR3.

The V and J genes are TRBV6-5 and TRBJ2-6; D gene unclear. Sequenced input: naive CD8+ T cells from PBMCs. The receptor's source is a man in his late teens or twenties in good health. Some clones in this sample may be carry-over from other donors' samples. The CDR3 nucleotides are TGTGCCAGCAGTTACGCGAGCTCTGGGGCCAACGTCCTGACTTTC. Amino acid sequence: CASSYASSGANVLTF.